The present entry profiles one T cell receptor (beta chain) with its context. The antigen remains unidentified. The source of the sample is a study of cytomegalovirus exposure and HLA in healthy donors. The donors comprised healthy bone marrow donors. V was shortened by 2 bases and J by 5 bases, with 11 bases between the two germline ends. Germline V gene data show CDR1 as SGHRS and CDR2 as YFSETQ. The CDR3 contains 13 residues. With 60 Vbeta and 13 Jbeta primers, the PCR was carried out. Here immunoSEQ multiplex PCR was the method, and the copy in TCRdb shows in-frame clones only, minus some. The repertoire holds hundreds of thousands of clones, with roughly 80% as singletons. Overall study results and limits: Later analysis indicated greater clonal expansion among HLA-associated TCR beta chains than among equally common other chains. When the data were analyzed later, several of the most significant clusters appeared to be linked to common viral pathogens.

The specimen was PBMCs. The source is a girl aged 2-15 years in good health and CMV-seronegative. The V gene is TRBV5-1, the J gene TRBJ2-7; no clear D. The CDR3 here is CASSLRHPDEQYF. Written as DNA, the CDR3 is TGCGCCAGCAGCTTACGACACCCCGACGAGCAGTACTTC. The full variable domain, completed using reference TRBV5-1 and TRBJ2-7, is KAGVTQTPRYLIKTRGQQVTLSCSPISGHRSVSWYQQTPGQGLQFLFEYFSETQRNKGNFPGRFSGRQFSNSRSEMNVSTLELGDSALYLCASSLRHPDEQYFGPGTRLTVT.